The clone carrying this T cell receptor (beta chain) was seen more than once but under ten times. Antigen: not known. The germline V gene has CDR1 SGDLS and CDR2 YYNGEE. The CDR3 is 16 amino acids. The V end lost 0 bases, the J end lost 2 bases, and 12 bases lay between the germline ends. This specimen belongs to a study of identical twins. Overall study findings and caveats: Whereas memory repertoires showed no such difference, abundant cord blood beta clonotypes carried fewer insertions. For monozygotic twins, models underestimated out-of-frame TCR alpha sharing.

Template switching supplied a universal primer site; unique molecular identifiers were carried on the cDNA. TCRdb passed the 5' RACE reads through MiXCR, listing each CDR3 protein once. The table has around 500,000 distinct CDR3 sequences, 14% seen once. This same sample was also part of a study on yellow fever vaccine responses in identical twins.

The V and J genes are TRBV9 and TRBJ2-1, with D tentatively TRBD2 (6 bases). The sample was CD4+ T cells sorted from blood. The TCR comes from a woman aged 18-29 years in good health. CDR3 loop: CASSVVGLGAYNEQFF. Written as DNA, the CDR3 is TGTGCCAGCAGCGTAGTGGGACTCGGGGCCTACAATGAGCAGTTCTTC.